The present T cell receptor (beta chain) was sequenced within a study of T cells after yellow fever vaccination (dated by TCRdb to 2018 to 2020). A note on the overall study: The SMART-Seq v4 Ultra Low Input RNA kit was used to prepare libraries from fractions with low cell numbers. To follow T-cell clones before and after primary and booster YFV17D yellow fever vaccination, bulk TCR alpha and beta repertoires were sequenced over time. Two healthy male donors, one aged 18 to 30 and one aged 30 to 40 years, were included in the cohort. Blood was drawn at multiple timepoints before and after primary and secondary immunization, with bulk PBMC replicates and cell subsets isolated.

For CDR1 and CDR2, the germline V gene lists LGHNA and YNFKEQ. The CDR3 spans 15 residues, from the cysteine through the valine. Only CDR3 DNA remains: 45 bases, in frame from the first base. V loses 2 bases at its end and J loses 4 bases; junction bases beyond the gene matches: 6. Sample treatment or condition, as interpreted from the label and publication: live attenuated yellow fever vaccine strain. Two biological replicates of bulk PBMCs were collected at each blood-draw timepoint. A standard Ficoll-Paque protocol was used to isolate PBMCs from peripheral blood. TriZol was used to extract RNA from bulk PBMCs, from CD4 and CD8 fractions, and from dextramer-positive and dextramer-negative fractions. A word on this clonotype: Its antigen target is currently unknown. No base qualities exist here, and no much larger clone lies one base off it.

The investigation overall reported the following: Compared with the primary T-cell response, the secondary T-cell response was faster but weaker, reaching its peak on day 5 rather than on day 15. A small share of clonotypes was detected in both CD4 and CD8 compartments, with the overlap likely arising from convergent recombination. Most clones expanded after primary vaccination were re-detected after the booster (just under 97% of CD4 and 88% of CD8), suggesting broad memory maintenance. Because abundant contaminating clonotypes from the bulk population could be contained in FACS-sorted repertoires, computational filtering was required. Because only two donors were included in the study, the extent to which the findings can be generalized is limited.

TCR cDNA was synthesized by 5'RACE template switching, through which a universal primer site and unique molecular identifiers were introduced. Priming for cDNA synthesis came from both the TCR alpha and TCR beta constant segments. Libraries were amplified in two PCR steps, with sample barcodes and sequencing adapters added in the second step. Sequencing of the libraries was done on either Illumina HiSeq 2500 (2x100 bp) or NovaSeq (2x150 bp). In the source study's methods: Demultiplexing of reads and collapsing into UMI consensus sequences were performed with MIGEC, and V(D)J alignment was carried out with MiXCR. Clonotypes responding to the vaccine were identified with edgeR on replicate PBMC samples, with the criteria of FDR below 0.01 and a log2 fold change above 5 up to day 15. Bulk clonotypes were assigned CD4 or CD8 identity according to which sequenced CD4 or CD8 repertoire held them at higher abundance. TCRdb reanalyzed the raw reads on its own, using fastp at Q25 for trimming and MiXCR for clone calling, and kept in-frame beta chains. Here each entry gathers all rows of one CDR3 protein and keeps the most common genes and DNA. The V and J calls were determined by TCRdb, not by the authors. The sample includes a few hundred thousand distinct CDR3 sequences, with about a sixth observed a single time. The leading ten clones occupy roughly 17% of the sample.

The chain links TRBV4-2 with TRBJ2-7, with 9 middle bases fitting TRBD1. The starting material was PBMCs, obtained about 5 days after the first yellow fever vaccination. This clonotype was obtained from a young man who received the YFV17D yellow fever vaccine. Here is the DNA: TGTGCCAGCAGCCAAAATCTAGGACAGGGGTACGAGCAGTACGTC. Its translation is CASSQNLGQGYEQYV.